The rows below give T cell receptor beta chains drawn from one sample of a study of blood T cell repertoires in COVID-19. Generated by immunoSEQ multiplex PCR, the TCRdb table keeps only in-frame clones and is missing some. The sample lists roughly 300,000 clones; about 88% were seen once. The specimen was PBMCs or T cells enriched from blood (not recorded which). The receptors here all came from a woman aged 25 to 45 who had recovered from COVID-19. Each CDR3 is given with its conserved first and last residue. A D gene is named only where the DNA matches it firmly. Where a row states a size, it is once, few, many or the class of an expanded clone; other rows omit it.

d_call	j_call	clone_size	v_call	cdr3_nt	cdr3_aa
.	TRBJ1-1	.	TRBV10-3	TGTGCCATCAGTGCAGGGCCTCGGGACACTGAAGCTTTCTTT	CAISAGPRDTEAFF
TRBD1	TRBJ1-2	once	TRBV27	TGTGCCAGCAGAGAGGGACAGTATCCTGGGGGCTATGGCTACACCTTC	CASREGQYPGGYGYTF
.	TRBJ1-2	.	TRBV5-5	TGTGCCAGCAGCCCAGGGCCATGGGGACAAAACTATGGCTACACCTTC	CASSPGPWGQNYGYTF
TRBD1	TRBJ2-4	.	TRBV5-4	TGTGCCAGCAGCTTACAGGGGGATAAAAACATTCAGTACTTC	CASSLQGDKNIQYF
.	TRBJ2-5	.	TRBV24-1	TGTGCCACCAGTTCCGGTTACCAAGAGACCCAGTACTTC	CATSSGYQETQYF
TRBD1	TRBJ1-5	.	TRBV28	TGTGCCAGCAGTGGGACAGGCAATCAGCCCCAGCATTTT	CASSGTGNQPQHF
.	TRBJ1-2	.	TRBV6-1	TGTGCCAGCAGTGAAATCCCGTATGGCTACACCTTC	CASSEIPYGYTF
.	TRBJ2-7	.	TRBV7-2	TGTGCCAGCCGGGCAGGGCGCGAGCAGTACTTC	CASRAGREQYF
.	TRBJ2-1	.	TRBV5-1	TGCGCCAGCAGCTTAGCGGAGGGGCTATACAATGAGCAGTTCTTC	CASSLAEGLYNEQFF
.	TRBJ2-6	.	TRBV24-1	TGTGCCACCAGTGATCACTCAGGGGTCGGGGCCAACGTCCTGACTTTC	CATSDHSGVGANVLTF
TRBD1	TRBJ1-4	.	TRBV12-5	TGTGCTAGTGGGTTGCGCGGGACAGGCAGGAGTGAAAAACTGTTTTTT	CASGLRGTGRSEKLFF
.	TRBJ2-1	.	TRBV12-2	TGTGCAAGTCGCTTATGGAGGGACTATGAGCAGTTCTTC	CASRLWRDYEQFF
.	TRBJ2-3	.	TRBV10-1	TGCGCCAGCAGTGCAGGGTACTCTAGCACAGATACGCAGTATTTT	CASSAGYSSTDTQYF
TRBD1	TRBJ1-1	.	TRBV6-1	TGTGCCAGCAGTGAGGACAGGGGTTTTGCTGAAGCTTTCTTT	CASSEDRGFAEAFF
TRBD1	TRBJ1-5	once	TRBV19	TGTGCCAGTAGTCCCCCCGGGACAGGGTGGGAACAGCCCCAGCATTTT	CASSPPGTGWEQPQHF
TRBD1	TRBJ1-2	once	TRBV27	TGTGCCAGCAGTCGGGACAGGGGTGACTATGGCTACACCTTC	CASSRDRGDYGYTF
.	TRBJ2-3	many	TRBV7-2	TGTGCCAGCAGCTTAGGGCTAGCAGCAGATACGCAGTATTTT	CASSLGLAADTQYF
TRBD2	TRBJ2-7	once	TRBV19	TGTGCCAGTAGTAAACCGGGACTAGCGGGGTTATACGAGCAGTACTTC	CASSKPGLAGLYEQYF
.	TRBJ1-3	.	TRBV28	TGTGCCAGCAGTCCACTGGGGAGGAGCTCTGGAAACACCATATATTTT	CASSPLGRSSGNTIYF
.	TRBJ1-5	.	TRBV2	TGTGCCAGCAGTCAGACAAATAGCAATCAGCCCCAGCATTTT	CASSQTNSNQPQHF
.	TRBJ1-2	.	TRBV5-5	TGTGCCAGCAGCGACGGGGGAGCTAACTATGGCTACACCTTC	CASSDGGANYGYTF
.	TRBJ2-3	.	TRBV4-2	TGTGCCAGCAGCCAAGGTGCAGGAGATACGCAGTATTTT	CASSQGAGDTQYF
.	TRBJ1-5	.	TRBV2	TGTGCCAGCAATCGGGGGGATCAGCCCCAGCATTTT	CASNRGDQPQHF
TRBD1	TRBJ2-7	.	TRBV27	TGTGCCACCAGAACCGGGACAGGGGGCGCGGAGCAGTACTTC	CATRTGTGGAEQYF
.	TRBJ1-2	.	TRBV30	TGTGCCTGGAGTGTGGGCGACCTCCGCGGCTACACCTTC	CAWSVGDLRGYTF
TRBD2	TRBJ2-7	.	TRBV7-6	TGTGCCAGCAGCCCCACGGGGGGGGACGAGCAGTACTTC	CASSPTGGDEQYF
.	TRBJ1-1	few	TRBV6-2/TRBV6-3	TGTGCCAGCAGTTACGGACGCAGCCGGGGTCCTGAAGCTTTCTTT	CASSYGRSRGPEAFF
TRBD2	TRBJ2-5	.	TRBV3-1/TRBV3-2	TGTGCCAGCAGCCTTCAGCGGGGGAGGGAGACCCAGTACTTC	CASSLQRGRETQYF
.	TRBJ1-1	once	TRBV7-6	TGTGCCAGCAGCTTGTCAGGGAACACTGAAGCTTTCTTT	CASSLSGNTEAFF
.	TRBJ2-7	.	TRBV18	TGTGCCAGCTCACCAGGGCAGCTCTCCTACGAGCAGTACTTC	CASSPGQLSYEQYF
.	TRBJ1-5	.	TRBV6-4	TGTGCCAGCAGCAGTCGGGAGGACAGCAATCAGCCCCAGCATTTT	CASSSREDSNQPQHF
.	TRBJ1-5	.	TRBV2	TGTGCCAGCAGTGATGGGCAGACATATCAGCCCCAGCATTTT	CASSDGQTYQPQHF
TRBD1	TRBJ1-1	once	TRBV4-3	TGCGCCAGCAGCCAAAGGACAGGGAACACTGAAGCTTTCTTT	CASSQRTGNTEAFF
.	TRBJ1-2	.	TRBV28	TGTGCCAGCAGTTTTTCGGGGGGCCAGGGCTACACCTTC	CASSFSGGQGYTF
.	TRBJ1-5	.	TRBV11-2	TGTGCCAGCAGCTTAGCAGGTCATAGCAATCAGCCCCAGCATTTT	CASSLAGHSNQPQHF
TRBD1	TRBJ2-7	.	TRBV29-1	TGCAGCGTGAGGACAGGGGGATCCTACGAGCAGTACTTC	CSVRTGGSYEQYF
.	TRBJ2-5	.	TRBV5-1	TGCGCCAGCAGGGACACCTCGAGCCAAGAGACCCAGTACTTC	CASRDTSSQETQYF
.	TRBJ1-1	.	TRBV27	TGTGCCAGCAGTTCTCGGAGAGGGCTACGGGGGAACACTGAAGCTTTCTTT	CASSSRRGLRGNTEAFF
TRBD2	TRBJ2-2	.	TRBV10-2	TGCGCCAGCAAAAGGACGGGGGGCACCGGGGAGCTGTTTTTT	CASKRTGGTGELFF
TRBD2	TRBJ2-3	once	TRBV25-1	TGTGCCAGCAGGGCGGGGGGCGAAGTAGATACGCAGTATTTT	CASRAGGEVDTQYF